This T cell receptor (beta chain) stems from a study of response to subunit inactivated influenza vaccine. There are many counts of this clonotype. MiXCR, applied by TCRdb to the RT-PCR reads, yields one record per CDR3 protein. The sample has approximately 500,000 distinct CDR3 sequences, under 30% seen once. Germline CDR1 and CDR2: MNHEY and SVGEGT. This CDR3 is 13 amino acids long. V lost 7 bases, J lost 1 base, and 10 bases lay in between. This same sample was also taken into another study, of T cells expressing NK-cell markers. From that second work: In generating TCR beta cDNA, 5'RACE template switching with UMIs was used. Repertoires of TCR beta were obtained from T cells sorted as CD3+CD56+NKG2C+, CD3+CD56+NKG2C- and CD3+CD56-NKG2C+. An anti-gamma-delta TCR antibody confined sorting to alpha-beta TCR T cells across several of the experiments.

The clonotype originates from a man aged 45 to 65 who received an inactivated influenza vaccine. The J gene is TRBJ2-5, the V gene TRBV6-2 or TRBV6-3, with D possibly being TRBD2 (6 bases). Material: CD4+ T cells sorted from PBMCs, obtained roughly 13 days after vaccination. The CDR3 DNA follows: TGTGCCAGCAACCGACTAGTCCAAGAGACCCAGTACTTC. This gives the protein CASNRLVQETQYF.